The 21 T cell receptor beta chains listed next were all sequenced from one sample in a study of T cells in women clearing cervical HPV infection. Only in-frame clones appear in the TCRdb table, and some are missing; sequencing was by immunoSEQ multiplex PCR. This repertoire includes roughly 30,000 clones. The sequencing input was blood buffy coat. The receptors originated from a woman between 18 and 70 years old with a cervical HPV16 infection that either progressed to CIN3+ or cleared (not recorded which).

CDR3 sequence: CASSPRQGETYEQYF. The CDR3 bases that were read are TGTGCCAGCTCACCGCGGCAGGGGGAGACCTACGAG. The rearrangement joins TRBV18 to TRBJ2-7, with 7 nucleotides matching TRBD1. The CDR3 end lies 3 residues beyond the end of the read and is filled in from the germline J gene. Germline loops: CDR1 KGHSH, CDR2 LQKENI. The CDR3 has 15 residues. Trimming cost V 3 bases and J 2 bases; bases outside gene matches: 7.

Concerning this clone: The CDR3 end lies 3 residues beyond the end of the read and is filled in from the germline J gene. The chain carries TRBV5-1 and TRBJ2-5, with 7 bases matching TRBD2. Germline V gene sequence: CDR1 SGHRS, CDR2 YFSETQ. The ends lost 0 bases at V and 3 bases at J; junction bases unmatched: 2. The length of the CDR3 is 14 residues. The CDR3 sequence is CASSLGGGEETQYF. The sequenced part of the CDR3 DNA is TGCGCCAGCAGCTTGGGGGGAGGGGAAGAGACC.

The covered CDR3 bases are TGTGCCAGCAGCCGTGACAGGGCCCAACGAGTCGAG. It codes for CASSRDRAQRVE. The full CDR3 protein reads CASSRDRAQRVEQYF. The V gene is TRBV11-1, the J gene TRBJ2-7, with TRBD1 identical over 7 bases. The read ends 3 residues shy of where the CDR3 ends; the end is completed using the germline J gene. V was pared by 5 bases and J by 6 bases, with 13 bases of the junction left unmatched. Germline V gene data show CDR1 as SGHAT and CDR2 as FQDESV (reference sequence). There are 15 residues in the CDR3.

As concerns this clone: The CDR3 extends 3 residues past the end of the read, so its final part is completed from the germline J gene. The rearrangement links TRBV29-1 to TRBJ2-3, with D unresolved. Germline V gene lookup returns CDR1 SQVTM and CDR2 ANQGSEA. This CDR3 contains 14 residues. The sequenced CDR3 bases are TGCAGCGTTATAATTGCGAATAGCAATCAGCCG. Residues: CSVIIANSNQP. The entire CDR3 protein is CSVIIANSNQPQYF.

Remarks on this clone: The DNA ends 3 residues before the CDR3 does, and the rest of the CDR3 is filled in from the germline J gene. Within the sample, other DNA sequences also encode this same CDR3. The chain is built from TRBV19 and TRBJ1-3, with D possibly being TRBD1 (6 bases). The CDR3 loop spans 14 amino acids. Germline V lookup: CDR1 LNHDA, CDR2 SQIVND (reference sequence). Trimming took 5 bases from V and 2 from J, leaving 10 bases between them. The covered CDR3 bases are TGTGCCAGTAGTGCCGGGACACCTGGAAACACC. Amino acids: CASSAGTPGNT. The CDR3 in its entirety is CASSAGTPGNTIYF.

Turning to this clone: The CDR3 goes on 3 residues after the read ends, and that part is filled in from the germline J gene. The chain couples TRBV10-3 to TRBJ2-3, with 10 nucleotides matching TRBD2. The CDR3 runs to 15 residues. CDR1 is ENHRY and CDR2 is SYGVKD in the germline V gene. After removal of 7 bases from V and 2 bases from J, the junction contained 6 bases not matched to a gene. CDR3 in amino acids: CAINPAGGPTDTQYF. The sequenced part of the CDR3 DNA is TGTGCCATCAACCCAGCGGGGGGGCCCACAGATACG.

With respect to this clone: Read data end 3 residues before the CDR3 end; the end is taken from the germline J gene. The chain carries TRBV5-1 and TRBJ2-5; 10 bases align to TRBD1. The CDR3 has 14 residues. Germline V gene sequence: CDR1 SGHRS, CDR2 YFSETQ. The junction had 3 bases not matched to a gene; V was cut back by 4 bases and J by 3 bases. This chain's CDR3 is CASSEGTGEETQYF. The CDR3 bases that were read are TGCGCCAGCAGCGAAGGGACAGGGGAAGAGACC.

To note about this clone: The observed sequence ends 3 residues before the CDR3 terminus, with the missing tail filled in from the germline J gene. This chain joins TRBV30 and TRBJ1-4; 7 bases fit TRBD1. Germline CDR1 is GTSNPN and CDR2 is SVGIG (reference sequence). CDR3 length: 15 residues. Losses at the gene ends were 3 bases for V and 1 base for J; bases not matched to a gene: 5. CDR3 DNA (partial): TGTGCCTGGAGCCCCTACAGGGGAACTAATGAAAAA. Translated, it gives CAWSPYRGTNEK. The full-length CDR3 reads as CAWSPYRGTNEKLFF.

Comment on this clone: The read terminates 3 residues ahead of where the CDR3 ends, so the germline J gene completes it. The chain is built from TRBV7-2 and TRBJ1-2; no reliable D call. Germline loops: CDR1 SGHTA, CDR2 FQGNSA. The CDR3 extends over 12 amino acids. The V and J ends lost 7 bases and 7 bases respectively, with 13 bases between them. The CDR3 spells CASTPPPGGYTF. CDR3 DNA (partial): TGTGCCAGCACCCCCCCACCCGGTGGC.

A remark on this clone: The read is 3 residues too short to cover the CDR3 end, so that end is filled in from the germline J gene. The chain couples TRBV7-3 to TRBJ2-1; D possibly corresponds to TRBD1 (5 bases). Trimming cost V 5 bases and J 2 bases, with 19 bases left between them. Germline CDR1 and CDR2: SGHTA and FQGTGA. The length of the CDR3 is 17 residues. CDR3 in amino acids: CASSPQGAGPTYNEQFF. CDR3 bases read: TGTGCCAGCAGCCCCCAGGGTGCAGGCCCAACCTACAATGAG.

Comment on this clone: From the germline J gene comes the end of the CDR3, since the read stops 3 residues before it. The chain employs TRBV10-3 and TRBJ2-3, with D perhaps matching TRBD1 (5 bases). Germline loops: CDR1 ENHRY, CDR2 SYGVKD. This CDR3 comprises 12 residues. The sequenced part of the CDR3 DNA is TGTGCCATCAGTGACAGGGAAGAGACG. Translating it yields CAISDREET. The full CDR3 sequence reads CAISDREETQYF.

A word on this clone: The sequence runs out 3 residues before the end of the CDR3; the remainder is reconstructed from the germline J gene. This rearrangement joins TRBV5-1 to TRBJ1-1, with a possible D match to TRBD1 (5 bases). The V gene's germline CDR1 is SGHRS and CDR2 YFSETQ. V lost 0 bases, J lost 2 bases, and 11 bases lay in between. This CDR3 has 15 residues. The CDR3 loop reads CASSLGGGVNTEAFF. Incomplete CDR3 DNA: TGCGCCAGCAGCTTGGGGGGCGGGGTAAACACTGAA.

Regarding this clone: The read terminates 3 residues ahead of where the CDR3 ends, so the germline J gene completes it. This chain connects TRBV2 to TRBJ2-3; D is perhaps TRBD1 (6 bases). There are 13 residues in the CDR3. Per germline, CDR1 SNHLY and CDR2 FYNNEI. CDR3 residues: CASSGQAKWPQYF. The CDR3 DNA, read in part, is TGTGCCAGCAGTGGACAGGCCAAATGGCCG.

As concerns this clone: The read halts 3 residues ahead of the CDR3 end, with the missing end drawn from the germline J gene. V gene TRBV7-6 combines with J gene TRBJ2-2, with D tentatively TRBD1 (6 bases). The CDR3 length is 14 residues. Germline values: CDR1 SGHVS, CDR2 FNYEAQ. CDR3: CASSSRTANSPLFF. The part of the CDR3 DNA that was read is TGTGCCAGCAGCTCGCGGACAGCCAATTCACCG.

To note about this clone: The read ends 3 residues shy of where the CDR3 ends; the end is completed using the germline J gene. The chain combines TRBV20-1 with TRBJ2-4; D could derive from TRBD1 or TRBD2 (5 bases each). The germline gives CDR1 DFQATT, CDR2 SNEGSKA (reference sequence). V shed 3 bases and J shed 8 bases, with 23 bases lying between them. The CDR3 has 16 amino acids. The sequenced CDR3 bases are TGCAGTGCTAGTCCCCTGGGAGAGGGGCTCATGGACATT. It is translated as CSASPLGEGLMDI. The complete CDR3 protein is CSASPLGEGLMDIQYF.

About this clone itself: The CDR3 goes on 3 residues after the read ends, and that part is filled in from the germline J gene. The chain employs TRBV19 and TRBJ1-2; 8 bases fit TRBD1. This CDR3 has 14 residues. Germline-derived CDR1 and CDR2 are LNHDA and SQIVND (reference sequence). CDR3 in amino acids: CASSLQGVSYDYTF. CDR3 bases read: TGTGCCAGTAGCCTACAGGGGGTGAGCTACGAC.

Concerning this clone itself: The read comes to an end 3 residues before the CDR3 does, leaving the germline J gene to fill in the end. This sequence joins TRBV7-9 and TRBJ2-3; 7 bases are a match to TRBD2. V lost 4 bases, J lost 8 bases, and 6 bases stayed unmatched. The CDR3 has 13 amino acids. Germline V gene sequence: CDR1 SEHNR, CDR2 FQNEAQ (reference sequence). Partial CDR3 DNA: TGTGCCAGCAGCTCCAGCGGGACGGGTACG. This encodes CASSSSGTGT. The whole CDR3 sequence reads CASSSSGTGTQYF.

Of note for this clone: Read data end 3 residues before the CDR3 end; the end is taken from the germline J gene. This sequence joins TRBV19 and TRBJ2-4, with 8 bases that match TRBD2. Germline V gene sequence: CDR1 LNHDA, CDR2 SQIVND (reference sequence). This CDR3 is 14 amino acids long. V shed 7 bases, J shed 6 bases, and the junction held 8 bases outside the gene matches. The CDR3 reads CASKERELGNIQYF. Incomplete CDR3 DNA: TGTGCCAGTAAGGAGCGGGAGCTGGGAAACATT.

This chain's CDR3 is CASSSPVGAQYF. The covered CDR3 bases are TGTGCCAGCAGCTCTCCCGTTGGGGCT. The chain carries TRBV11-2 and TRBJ2-4; weak D call: TRBD1 (5 bases). The read falls 3 residues short of the CDR3 end, and the missing part is taken from the germline J gene. This CDR3 spans 12 amino acids. Germline V CDR1 and CDR2: SGHAT, FQNNGV.

As concerns this clone: Read coverage stops 3 residues before the CDR3 terminus; the germline J gene supplies the remainder. The V call is TRBV28, the J call TRBJ1-4; tentatively, D is TRBD1 (5 bases). From germline, CDR1 is MDHEN and CDR2 SYDVKM. This CDR3 spans 15 amino acids. The CDR3 sequence: CATGMRGSGANVLFF. Partial CDR3 DNA: TGTGCCACCGGGATGCGAGGCTCTGGGGCCAACGTA. The variable domain in full, completed from reference TRBV28 and TRBJ1-4, reads DVKVTQSSRYLVKRTGEKVFLECVQDMDHENMFWYRQDPGLGLRLIYFSYDVKMKEKGDIPEGYSVSREKKERFSLILESASTNQTSMYLCATGMRGSGANVLFFGSGTQLSVL.

On this clone itself: The sequence runs out 3 residues before the end of the CDR3; the remainder is reconstructed from the germline J gene. J is TRBJ2-3 and V is TRBV2; possibly TRBD1 or TRBD2 for D (7 bases each). Germline CDR1 and CDR2: SNHLY and FYNNEI. Trimming cost V 8 bases and J 1 base, with 16 bases left between them. This CDR3 comprises 15 residues. Incomplete CDR3 DNA: TGTGCCAGCCCCCAGCGGGACAGAGGCACAGATACG. It codes for CASPQRDRGTDT. The entire CDR3 protein reads CASPQRDRGTDTQYF.